This T cell receptor (beta chain) came from a study of cytomegalovirus exposure and HLA in healthy donors. A multiplex PCR was run with 60 Vbeta primers and 13 Jbeta primers. Clones were sequenced by immunoSEQ multiplex PCR, and TCRdb holds only the in-frame ones, with some missing. The table includes about 200,000 clones, over 9.5% detected once. The germline V gene encodes CDR1 MNHEY and CDR2 SVGAGI. The V and J ends lost 4 bases and 1 base respectively, with 11 bases between them. The CDR3 sequence is 14 residues long. The J gene is TRBJ2-7, the V gene TRBV6-5, with D maybe TRBD1 (6 bases). The sample was PBMCs. The sequence was collected from a man in his fifties in good health and CMV-seropositive. The CDR3 reads CASSSGQLSYEQYF. The DNA of the CDR3 is TGTGCCAGCAGTTCCGGACAGCTTTCCTACGAGCAGTACTTC.